The clone carrying this TCR beta chain was seen only a few times. Time point given: patch test 1, 2 weeks after DPC sensitization. Treatment indicated: therapeutic diphenylcyclopropenone sensitization with weekly scalp DPC. The germline V gene has CDR1 SGDLS and CDR2 YYNGEE. With 0 bases removed from V and 1 base from J, the gap between germline ends came to 11 bases. This CDR3 is 16 amino acids long. These data belong to a study of human T cells and chemical hapten exposure. Study details: Patients, a majority of them female, were diagnosed with alopecia areata, totalis or universalis.

Library preparation tagged each individual cDNA molecule with a unique molecular identifier. TCRdb reprocessed the RACE reads via MiXCR and lists one record per CDR3 protein. The sample lists a few hundred thousand distinct CDR3 sequences, approximately 5.1% occurring once. Sample: whole blood, taken in connection with sensitization to the hapten diphenylcyclopropenone (DPC). This TCR derives from a woman aged 50 to 65 with alopecia areata. Some clones in this sample may be carry-over from other donors' samples. The chain is built from TRBV9 and TRBJ2-4; D is undetermined. The CDR3 loop is CASSVEASSAKNIQYF. CDR3 nucleotide sequence: TGTGCCAGCAGCGTAGAGGCCTCCTCGGCCAAAAACATTCAGTACTTC.